What follows are 20 T cell receptor beta chains derived from one specimen sequenced in a study of regulatory T cells in long-lasting Graves disease. As for time point: persistent/refractory GD, antithyroid drugs over 5 years with positive TRAb. Extracted RNA from PBMCs served as the source of the TCR library. CDR3-region Arm-PCR and iRepertoire HTBI primers produced the TCR beta libraries. TCRdb re-called the multiplex PCR reads with MiXCR, one entry per CDR3 protein. The data contain 450,000 or so distinct CDR3 sequences, around 21% of them singletons. Source: peripheral blood mononuclear cells (PBMCs), taken when the disease was refractory, from a patient treated with antithyroid drugs. The receptors shown here come from a female donor with Graves disease.

In its sample, this clonotype was seen many times. The chain uses TRBV2 and TRBJ2-7; the match to TRBD1 covers 8 bases. Trimming cost V 6 bases and J 3 bases; bases outside gene matches: 10. The CDR3 is made up of 15 amino acids. Germline CDR1 reads SNHLY; CDR2 reads FYNNEI. The CDR3 bases are TGTGCCAGCAGCTACACCGGGACAGGATTCTACGAGCAGTACTTC. Residues: CASSYTGTGFYEQYF. Looking up the rest from reference TRBV2 and TRBJ2-7 gives the full variable domain: EPEVTQTPSHQVTQMGQEVILRCVPISNHLYFYWYRQILGQKVEFLVSFYNNEISEKSEIFDDQFSVERPDGSNFTLKIRSTKLEDSAMYFCASSYTGTGFYEQYFGPGTRLTVT.

At least ten counts were recorded for this clonotype. The chain joins TRBV7-2 to TRBJ2-7; no clear D. V lost 6 bases to trimming and J lost 2 bases, with 11 bases between them. The CDR3 runs to 13 residues. Germline values: CDR1 SGHTA, CDR2 FQGNSA. The CDR3 here is CASSGRVAYEQYF. CDR3 bases: TGTGCCAGCAGTGGCCGAGTTGCCTACGAGCAGTACTTC.

This clonotype was recorded many times. The V and J genes are TRBV30 and TRBJ1-1; 9 nucleotides line up with TRBD1. V shed 3 bases and J 2 bases; nucleotides not matched to a gene: 7. The CDR3 has 15 amino acids. Germline assignment: CDR1 GTSNPN and CDR2 SVGIG (reference sequence). The CDR3 here is CAWRTGQGSNTEAFF. CDR3 nucleotide sequence: TGTGCCTGGAGAACGGGACAGGGCTCCAACACTGAAGCTTTCTTT.

The sample holds a few counts of this clonotype. The V call is TRBV12-3 or TRBV12-4, the J call TRBJ1-4; D gene unclear. This CDR3 spans 15 amino acids. The V end was cut by 4 bases, the J end by 10 bases, with 19 bases between. This CDR3 reads CASSSLNPPAVKLFF. CDR3 bases: TGTGCCAGCAGTTCCTTGAACCCCCCGGCGGTAAAACTGTTTTTT.

This clonotype has at least ten counts. The chain carries TRBV6-1 and TRBJ1-5; 7 nucleotides match TRBD1. Germline V gives CDR1 MNHNS, CDR2 SASEGT. This CDR3 region has 17 residues. V was clipped by 1 base and J by 4 bases; unmatched bases: 10. CDR3 bases: TGTGCCAGCAGTGAAGAGATAACAGGGGTTGGAAATCAGCCCCAGCATTTT. It translates to CASSEEITGVGNQPQHF.

The chain combines TRBV12-5 with TRBJ2-6; TRBD1 might be the D (5 bases). The CDR3 loop spans 16 amino acids. V was clipped by 2 bases and J by 2 bases, with 10 bases between them. Germline V gene lookup returns CDR1 LGHNT and CDR2 FRNRAP. Written as DNA, the CDR3 is TGTGCTAGTGGTTTGTCTACAGGACCTGGGGCCAACGTCCTGACTTTC. Encoded protein: CASGLSTGPGANVLTF.

V usage is TRBV7-6 and J usage is TRBJ2-4, with 9 bases identical to TRBD2. The CDR3 sequence is 17 residues long. The trim removed 3 bases at V and 4 bases at J, leaving 10 bases unmatched. The V gene's germline CDR1 is SGHVS and CDR2 FNYEAQ. In DNA, the CDR3 is TGTGCCAGCAGCTTGGGCGGGAGGGCTTCCTTAAAAAACATTCAGTACTTC. It yields the protein CASSLGGRASLKNIQYF.

This clonotype has only a few counts. V and J are TRBV7-8 and TRBJ1-2; no reliable D call. Per germline, CDR1 SGHVS and CDR2 FQNEAQ. V shed 5 bases and J shed 7 bases, with 23 bases lying between them. CDR3 length equals 16 residues. The CDR3 protein is CASSVLLSSPESGYTF. In DNA form, the CDR3 reads TGTGCCAGCAGCGTACTATTGTCATCCCCGGAGAGTGGCTACACCTTC.

In this sample, this clonotype turned up a few times. This chain joins TRBV7-6 and TRBJ2-2; the D gene is possibly TRBD2 (6 bases). The germline V gene has CDR1 SGHVS and CDR2 FNYEAQ. The V end lost 5 bases, the J end lost 5 bases, and 15 bases lay between the germline ends. The CDR3 runs 15 residues. The CDR3: CASSPEVAATGELFF. CDR3 coding DNA: TGTGCCAGCAGCCCCGAAGTAGCGGCGACCGGGGAGCTGTTTTTT.

This clonotype was found a few times. The chain has TRBV6-7 and TRBJ2-7; 7 nucleotides agree with TRBD2. TRBV6-7 is assigned to the ORF class and has an uncertain function. This CDR3 is built from 16 residues. V was pared by 2 bases and J by 6 bases, with 13 bases of the junction left unmatched. CDR3 DNA sequence: TGTGCCAGCAGTTACCCGGGGCGGCGCACTAGCGCCGAGCAGTACTTC. This encodes CASSYPGRRTSAEQYF.

The table lists this clonotype with many counts. The rearrangement links TRBV3-1 to TRBJ2-5; D is possibly TRBD1 (5 bases). CDR1 and CDR2 from the germline V gene are LGHDT and YNNKEL (reference sequence). The CDR3 is made up of 14 amino acids. Trimming stripped 5 bases from V and 4 bases from J, with 14 bases between. CDR3 DNA: TGTGCCAGCAGCATAAGCGACAGTGGAGAGACCCAGTACTTC. This codes for CASSISDSGETQYF.

The J gene is TRBJ1-2, the V gene TRBV11-2; 11 nucleotides match TRBD1. The ends lost 4 bases at V and 8 bases at J; junction bases unmatched: 6. Germline V lookup: CDR1 SGHAT, CDR2 FQNNGV. CDR3 length: 14 residues. The CDR3 DNA reads TGTGCCAGCAGCTATGGACAGGGGGCGCAGGGCTACACCTTC. Translated, it gives CASSYGQGAQGYTF.

This clonotype was picked up a small number of times. V and J are TRBV20-1 and TRBJ2-5; no reliable D call. The V gene's germline CDR1 is DFQATT and CDR2 SNEGSKA (reference sequence). The length of the CDR3 is 11 residues. V lost 3 bases, J lost 5 bases, and 7 bases lay in between. CDR3: CSASMPETQYF. CDR3 in DNA: TGCAGTGCTAGCATGCCGGAGACCCAGTACTTC.

To note about this clonotype: With a much larger clone just one base away, this may be a read error. The CDR3 does not close with the conserved phenylalanine or tryptophan, likely indicating a read error. This sequence joins TRBV20-1 and TRBJ2-5; 10 nucleotides line up with TRBD2. This CDR3 has 14 amino acids. CDR1 and CDR2 (germline): DFQATT, SNEGSKA (reference sequence). Trimming removed 2 bases from V and 5 bases from J; junction bases left unmatched: 5. The CDR3: CSARSSGSGETQYL. CDR3 DNA sequence: TGCAGTGCTAGATCTAGCGGGAGTGGGGAGACCCAGTACCTC.

This clonotype was detected many times. CDR3 in amino acids: CASSGPSTVYEQYF. The CDR3 DNA reads TGTGCCAGCAGTGGCCCGTCCACAGTCTACGAGCAGTACTTC. J is TRBJ2-7 and V is TRBV2; D not certain. CDR1 and CDR2 from the germline V gene are SNHLY and FYNNEI. CDR3 size: 14 residues. With 4 bases removed from V and 3 bases from J, the gap between germline ends came to 13 bases.

This clonotype has a count of ten or more. This chain links TRBV30 with TRBJ1-1; a weak D match, TRBD1 (6 bases). The CDR3 loop spans 13 amino acids. From germline, CDR1 is GTSNPN and CDR2 SVGIG (reference sequence). The germline V and J ends were trimmed by 2 bases and 8 bases, with 15 bases remaining between them. This CDR3 is CAWSPPPDSEAFF. CDR3 in DNA: TGTGCCTGGAGTCCCCCACCGGACAGCGAAGCTTTCTTT. Full variable domain (outside the CDR3, taken from reference TRBV30 and TRBJ1-1): SQTIHQWPATLVQPVGSPLSLECTVEGTSNPNLYWYRQAAGRGLQLLFYSVGIGQISSEVPQNLSASRPQDRQFILSSKKLLLSDSGFYLCAWSPPPDSEAFFGQGTRLTVV.

A note on this clonotype: It may be a read error: a sequence one base away is much more abundant. The V gene is TRBV7-2, the J gene TRBJ2-5; D unclear. The CDR3 contains 15 residues. Germline assignment: CDR1 SGHTA and CDR2 FQGNSA. The V gene lost 1 base and the J gene lost 7 bases, with 16 bases spanning the gap. The CDR3 DNA is TGTGCCAGCAGCTTAGTCTTAGGCCAGGAAGGGACCCAGTACTTC. The encoded protein is CASSLVLGQEGTQYF.

The chain has TRBV7-9 and TRBJ1-4, with D perhaps matching TRBD1 (5 bases). CDR1 is SEHNR, CDR2 FQNEAQ, per germline (reference sequence). Trimming pared 4 bases from V and 9 bases from J, leaving 9 bases between. The CDR3 has 12 amino acids. The CDR3 loop is CASSSGEQKLFF. In DNA form, the CDR3 reads TGTGCCAGCAGCTCGGGGGAGCAAAAACTGTTTTTT.

This clonotype was seen a handful of times. This chain connects TRBV3-1 to TRBJ1-4, with TRBD1 as a possible D gene (5 bases). This CDR3 region has 15 residues. Trimming stripped 4 bases from V and 8 bases from J, with 17 bases between. The germline CDR1 and CDR2 sequences are LGHDT and YNNKEL (reference sequence). For the CDR3, the DNA is TGTGCCAGCAGCCTCAAACCTGGGACTGTCGAAAAACTGTTTTTT. Translated, it gives CASSLKPGTVEKLFF.

The rearrangement joins TRBV6-1 to TRBJ2-7, with D maybe TRBD2 (5 bases). V dropped 2 bases and J dropped 1 base, with 15 bases sitting between them. Germline V gene sequence: CDR1 MNHNS, CDR2 SASEGT. The CDR3 spans 16 residues. The CDR3 DNA reads as TGTGCCAGCAGTGAATTCGGCGGGTGGGAGTCCTACGAGCAGTACTTC. The encoded protein is CASSEFGGWESYEQYF.